These 9 T cell receptor beta chains were sequenced from one sample in a study of brain T cells in children with intractable seizures (dated by TCRdb to the early 2020s). The time point label for this specimen denotes: resected brain tissue, or blood drawn just prior to surgery. Library generation was performed with the immunoSEQ multiplex PCR assay. TCRdb stores this immuneACCESS table with in-frame sequences only. Part of the clones is absent; in the studies checked, under half of the shortfall reflects unresolved V genes, and no reason is known for the rest. In this sample the table shows some 62,000 clones, about 96% of which occur a single time. The leading ten clones occupy 0.35% to 0.4% of the sample. The sequences come from peripheral blood, collected at surgery. The receptors were sampled from a boy in the first two years of life with focal cortical dysplasia and intractable seizures.

The rearrangement links TRBV11-2 to TRBJ2-1; D remains ambiguous. The CDR3 sequence is 14 residues long. In germline, CDR1 is SGHAT, CDR2 FQNNGV. V was clipped by 1 base and J by 1 base, with 5 bases between them. The CDR3 protein is CASSLGGSYNEQFF. Here the CDR3 DNA reads TGTGCCAGCAGCTTAGGAGGTTCCTACAATGAGCAGTTCTTC.

CDR3 amino acids: CASGLVLGEQYF. The CDR3, as DNA: TGTGCTAGTGGTTTGGTACTCGGCGAGCAGTACTTC. V usage is TRBV12-5 and J usage is TRBJ2-7; D gene ambiguous. V shed 0 bases and J shed 6 bases, with 6 bases lying between them. This CDR3 is built from 12 residues. Germline loops: CDR1 LGHNT, CDR2 FRNRAP.

This rearrangement joins TRBV10-3 to TRBJ2-7; 7 nucleotides match TRBD2. Germline-derived CDR1 and CDR2 are ENHRY and SYGVKD. The length of the CDR3 is 17 residues. J was trimmed by 0 bases and V by 3 bases; bases with no gene match: 11. CDR3: CAISDWTRNTSSYEQYF. CDR3 sequence (DNA): TGTGCCATCAGTGATTGGACTAGAAATACCAGCTCCTACGAGCAGTACTTC.

This clone has just one count. The chain employs TRBV5-1 and TRBJ1-5; D gene uncertain. Deletions cut 0 bases from V and 4 bases from J, with 5 bases between. Per germline, CDR1 SGHRS and CDR2 YFSETQ. The CDR3 is 13 residues long. CDR3 amino acids: CASSLGQNQPQHF. The CDR3 region has the DNA TGCGCCAGCAGCTTGGGGCAGAATCAGCCCCAGCATTTT.

The rearrangement uses TRBV6-4 and TRBJ2-7; possible D gene TRBD2, 6 bases. The CDR3 consists of 15 residues. Trimming removed 6 bases from V and 2 bases from J, with 17 bases in between. The germline V gene has CDR1 MRHNA and CDR2 SNTAGT. CDR3: CASRYRWTTTYEQYF. CDR3 DNA: TGTGCCAGCAGATACCGGTGGACTACTACCTACGAGCAGTACTTC.

V is TRBV7-9 and J is TRBJ1-2; D is ambiguous. CDR3 length: 13 residues. CDR1 SEHNR and CDR2 FQNEAQ come from the germline V gene (reference sequence). V dropped 2 bases and J dropped 6 bases, with 10 bases sitting between them. The CDR3 here is CASSLRMGNGYTF. Written as DNA, the CDR3 is TGTGCCAGCAGCTTACGAATGGGGAATGGCTACACCTTC.

The chain has TRBV4-1 and TRBJ2-2; D gene ambiguous. CDR3 length: 17 residues. V dropped 1 base and J dropped 6 bases, with 18 bases sitting between them. CDR1 is MGHRA and CDR2 is YSYEKL in the germline V gene. CDR3 sequence (DNA): TGCGCCAGCAGCCAAGTTATAAGTCTAGTGTTCCCCGGGGAGCTGTTTTTT. Its protein product is CASSQVISLVFPGELFF.

The V gene is TRBV4-1, the J gene TRBJ2-7; 9 positions agree with TRBD2. From germline, CDR1 is MGHRA and CDR2 YSYEKL. Trimming took 4 bases from V and 2 from J; bases not matched to a gene: 6. The CDR3 length is 15 residues. This CDR3 is CASSPKRGAAYEQYF. The CDR3, as DNA: TGCGCCAGCAGCCCCAAGCGGGGGGCCGCCTACGAGCAGTACTTC.

This chain links TRBV4-3 with TRBJ1-4, with a weak D call TRBD1 (6 bases). Germline CDR1 is LGHNA and CDR2 is YSLEER. The CDR3 runs 16 residues. V dropped 0 bases and J dropped 6 bases, with 14 bases sitting between them. The DNA for the CDR3 is TGCGCCAGCAGCCAAGATCTGACACAGGGTGATGAAAAACTGTTTTTT. Translation gives CASSQDLTQGDEKLFF.